Listed below are T cell receptor beta chains from one sample, sequenced in a study of blood T cell repertoires in COVID-19. The method was immunoSEQ multiplex PCR; TCRdb's version includes in-frame clones alone and lacks a portion of them. The repertoire holds about 130,000 clones, about 70% seen once, with 1.5% to 2% in the top ten. The specimen was peripheral blood. The receptors originated from a woman between 65 and 79 years old with acute or convalescent COVID-19. Each CDR3 is given with its conserved first and last residue. The D gene is left open where the match is weak. Expanded clones are given a class, and other clones once, few, many or no size at all.

.	TRBJ2-1	TRBV11-2	.	11	CASSSSHEQFF	TGTGCCAGCAGCTCATCCCATGAGCAGTTCTTC
.	TRBJ1-6	TRBV5-4	TRBD1	16	CASSGADRGRNSPLHF	TGTGCCAGCAGCGGGGCTGACAGGGGTCGGAATTCACCCCTCCACTTT
.	TRBJ1-2	TRBV7-2	.	14	CASSPRGSARGYTF	TGTGCCAGCAGCCCTAGAGGGAGCGCCCGGGGCTACACCTTC
.	TRBJ2-3	TRBV9	.	15	CASSVESSRTDTQYF	TGTGCCAGCAGCGTAGAGAGTAGCCGCACAGATACGCAGTATTTT
few	TRBJ1-2	TRBV6-5	TRBD1	15	CASSNPRDSQYGYTF	TGTGCCAGCAGTAATCCGAGGGACAGCCAATATGGCTACACCTTC
.	TRBJ2-3	TRBV9	TRBD1	14	CASSLTGVTDTQYF	TGTGCCAGCAGCCTGACAGGGGTAACAGATACGCAGTATTTT
.	TRBJ1-3	TRBV3-1/TRBV3-2	.	14	CASAEGHSGNTIYF	TGTGCCAGCGCCGAGGGTCACTCTGGAAACACCATATATTTT
.	TRBJ1-1	TRBV30	.	13	CAWRKRGDTEAFF	TGTGCCTGGAGGAAAAGGGGTGACACTGAAGCTTTCTTT
few	TRBJ2-7	TRBV19	.	13	CASSIGVGREQYF	TGTGCCAGTAGTATAGGTGTGGGGCGCGAGCAGTACTTC
.	TRBJ2-7	TRBV29-1	.	14	CSVAAGGRIYEQYF	TGCAGCGTGGCTGCTGGGGGGAGGATCTACGAGCAGTACTTC
once	TRBJ1-5	TRBV19	.	12	CASSISHQPQHF	TGTGCCAGTAGTATCTCCCATCAGCCCCAGCATTTT
.	TRBJ2-5	TRBV3-1/TRBV3-2	TRBD2	16	CASSQDNERGEETQYF	TGTGCCAGCAGCCAAGATAACGAGCGGGGGGAAGAGACCCAGTACTTC
.	TRBJ2-6	TRBV5-5	TRBD1	19	CASSFAPGQGVTGANVLTF	TGTGCCAGCAGCTTTGCCCCGGGACAGGGGGTGACCGGGGCCAACGTCCTGACTTTC
.	TRBJ2-7	TRBV4-1	.	15	CASSLQPRQEYEQYF	TGCGCCAGCAGCCTCCAACCCCGACAGGAATACGAGCAGTACTTC
.	TRBJ2-7	TRBV24-1	.	12	CATSDLGGEQYF	TGTGCCACCAGTGATTTAGGAGGGGAGCAGTACTTC
few	TRBJ2-7	TRBV28	.	15	CASSLEQGRYYEQYF	TGTGCCAGCAGTTTAGAACAGGGCAGATATTACGAGCAGTACTTC
many	TRBJ1-2	TRBV6-5	TRBD1	15	CASSLETGANYGYTF	TGTGCCAGCAGTCTTGAGACAGGGGCTAACTATGGCTACACCTTC
.	TRBJ2-5	TRBV10-3	TRBD2	15	CAIGGVAGAEETQYF	TGTGCCATCGGCGGGGTAGCGGGAGCTGAGGAGACCCAGTACTTC
once	TRBJ2-1	TRBV19	.	14	CASSISLAVDEQFF	TGTGCCAGTAGTATCAGTCTAGCTGTGGATGAGCAGTTCTTC
once	TRBJ1-4	TRBV18	.	14	CASSLDRNKEKLFF	TGTGCCAGCTCACTCGACAGGAATAAGGAAAAACTGTTTTTT
.	TRBJ1-6	TRBV6-6	.	16	CASIRTRSSYNSPLHF	TGTGCCAGCATCCGGACACGGAGCTCCTATAATTCACCCCTCCACTTT
.	TRBJ1-1	TRBV6-6	.	13	CASSRGTKVEAFF	TGTGCCAGCAGTCGTGGGACTAAAGTTGAAGCTTTCTTT
.	TRBJ2-4	TRBV18	TRBD1	16	CASSRETGVAKNIQYF	TGTGCCAGCTCACGAGAGACAGGGGTAGCCAAAAACATTCAGTACTTC
.	TRBJ2-1	TRBV14	.	14	CASSQAGWMVSPFF	TGTGCCAGCAGCCAAGCAGGGTGGATGGTCAGTCCGTTCTTC
.	TRBJ2-2	TRBV2	.	14	CASSIERSGTELFF	TGTGCCAGCAGTATTGAGCGATCCGGTACTGAGCTGTTTTTT
.	TRBJ2-7	TRBV28	TRBD2	14	CASSLGTRKYEQYF	TGTGCCAGCAGCCTTGGGACTAGGAAGTACGAGCAGTACTTC
.	TRBJ2-3	TRBV14	TRBD2	16	CASRGSGGRAQHTQYF	TGTGCCAGCAGAGGAAGCGGGGGGAGAGCACAACATACGCAGTATTTT
.	TRBJ1-2	TRBV7-9	TRBD1	13	CASSTGTADGYTF	TGTGCCAGCAGCACCGGGACAGCCGATGGCTACACCTTC
.	TRBJ1-6	TRBV28	.	15	CASSLLEGKNSPLHF	TGTGCCAGCAGTTTATTGGAGGGTAAAAATTCACCCCTCCACTTT
few	TRBJ1-1	TRBV6-5	.	12	CASRGGNTEAFF	TGTGCCAGCAGGGGGGGGAACACTGAAGCTTTCTTT
.	TRBJ1-1	TRBV29-1	TRBD1	13	CSVGDRVNTEAFF	TGCAGCGTTGGGGACAGGGTGAACACTGAAGCTTTCTTT
.	TRBJ1-1	TRBV11-2	.	13	CASSHNPGVEAFF	TGTGCCAGCAGCCATAATCCGGGGGTTGAAGCTTTCTTT
.	TRBJ2-4	TRBV18	TRBD1	15	CASSPMGQLKNIQYF	TGTGCCAGCTCACCGATGGGACAGTTAAAAAACATTCAGTACTTC
.	TRBJ1-2	TRBV5-6	.	14	CASSLGGKGYGYTF	TGTGCCAGCAGCTTGGGCGGGAAAGGCTATGGCTACACCTTC
.	TRBJ2-1	TRBV7-9	TRBD1	15	CASSLQGAKGLEQFF	TGTGCCAGCAGCTTACAGGGGGCGAAGGGGCTTGAGCAGTTCTTC
few	TRBJ1-4	TRBV10-2	.	14	CASSVTATNEKLFF	TGCGCCAGCAGTGTAACAGCAACTAATGAAAAACTGTTTTTT
.	TRBJ2-1	TRBV24-1	TRBD2	15	CATSDKATGTSVQFF	TGTGCCACCAGTGACAAAGCGACCGGGACTAGCGTGCAGTTCTTC
.	TRBJ1-5	TRBV3-1/TRBV3-2	.	13	CASSNQGNQPQHF	TGTGCCAGCAGCAACCAGGGGAATCAGCCCCAGCATTTT
many	TRBJ1-3	TRBV28	.	15	CASSLIRGSGNTIYF	TGTGCCAGCAGTTTAATCAGGGGATCTGGAAACACCATATATTTT
.	TRBJ2-1	TRBV5-6	.	12	CASSLSRNEQFF	TGTGCCAGCAGCTTGTCTAGAAATGAGCAGTTCTTC
few	TRBJ2-3	TRBV11-2	TRBD2	17	CASSLDQWTSGTDTQYF	TGTGCCAGCAGCTTAGATCAGTGGACTAGCGGCACAGATACGCAGTATTTT
.	TRBJ2-2	TRBV6-4	.	13	CASSVEGGGELFF	TGTGCCAGCAGTGTCGAGGGAGGCGGGGAGCTGTTTTTT
.	TRBJ1-4	TRBV7-9	TRBD1	13	CAIPTGVNEKLFF	TGTGCCATCCCGACAGGGGTTAATGAAAAACTGTTTTTT
.	TRBJ2-5	TRBV2	.	13	CASRPGLWETQYF	TGTGCCAGCAGACCAGGACTCTGGGAGACCCAGTACTTC
.	TRBJ2-2	TRBV6-2/TRBV6-3	.	14	CASSLGHSTGELFF	TGTGCCAGCAGTTTAGGACATTCGACCGGGGAGCTGTTTTTT
few	TRBJ2-3	TRBV10-3	TRBD2	14	CAIRTSGSTDTQYF	TGTGCCATCAGGACTAGCGGGAGCACAGATACGCAGTATTTT
.	TRBJ1-6	TRBV19	.	16	CASSIGGMDRPSPLHF	TGTGCCAGTAGTATCGGTGGGATGGACAGACCGTCACCCCTCCACTTT
few	TRBJ2-4	TRBV28	.	9	CAKRDIQYF	TGTGCCAAGCGGGACATTCAGTACTTC
.	TRBJ1-2	TRBV28	TRBD1	15	CASSGAHTGGYGYTF	TGTGCCAGCAGTGGGGCCCACACAGGGGGCTATGGCTACACCTTC
.	TRBJ2-1	TRBV4-1	TRBD1	16	CASSQAPWTGANEQFF	TGCGCCAGCAGCCAAGCTCCCTGGACAGGGGCCAATGAGCAGTTCTTC
.	TRBJ2-3	TRBV3-1/TRBV3-2	TRBD2	16	CASSLRTSGGGNTQYF	TGTGCCAGCAGCCTGAGGACTAGCGGGGGAGGAAATACGCAGTATTTT
.	TRBJ2-3	TRBV27	.	12	CASSLGSDTQYF	TGTGCCAGCAGTTTGGGCAGCGATACGCAGTATTTT
.	TRBJ1-2	TRBV9	.	15	CASSPRRGDFYGYTF	TGTGCCAGCAGCCCCCGCCGGGGGGATTTCTATGGCTACACCTTC
.	TRBJ2-2	TRBV14	.	16	CASSLLSGRGTGELFF	TGTGCCAGCAGCCTCCTTAGCGGCCGGGGCACCGGGGAGCTGTTTTTT
.	TRBJ1-1	TRBV28	.	16	CASSLGGGALNTEAFF	TGTGCCAGCAGTTTGGGGGGAGGGGCACTGAACACTGAAGCTTTCTTT
.	TRBJ2-7	TRBV2	TRBD2	13	CASSQRGAVEQYF	TGTGCCAGCAGTCAGCGGGGGGCGGTGGAGCAGTACTTC
.	TRBJ1-2	TRBV10-3	TRBD1	14	CAISATGSNYGYTF	TGTGCCATCAGCGCGACAGGGTCGAACTATGGCTACACCTTC
.	TRBJ2-7	TRBV29-1	TRBD1	12	CSCRQGAYEQYF	TGCAGCTGCCGACAGGGGGCCTACGAGCAGTACTTC
few	TRBJ2-1	TRBV5-1	.	14	CASSFGMTSLEQFF	TGCGCCAGCAGCTTTGGTATGACAAGCCTTGAGCAGTTCTTC
.	TRBJ2-7	TRBV10-3	.	15	CAISEATGEGYEQYF	TGTGCCATCAGTGAGGCTACGGGAGAGGGCTACGAGCAGTACTTC